The present entry profiles one T cell receptor beta chain with its context. Antigen: not known. The CDR3 runs 20 residues. V lost 1 base and J lost 5; bases outside the gene matches: 15. CDR1 GTSNPN and CDR2 SVGIG come from the germline V gene (reference sequence). Terminally differentiated effector memory CD45RA+ cells were left out of the naive CD8 fraction, which was CD45RO-negative and positively selected for CCR7. The data are from a study of shared clonotypes between healthy human individuals. The sorted-subset replicate PCRs were given approximately 190 ng DNA, which is 30,000 or so T cell genomes. Method: immunoSEQ multiplex PCR; TCRdb's copy keeps in-frame clones and lacks some. The profile shows about 1,800,000 clones, about 95% of them singletons. Study results and caveats: Depth was large, yet rarefaction showed that sorted-subset sequencing was incomplete.

V is TRBV30 and J is TRBJ2-2; the match to TRBD2 covers 14 bases. The origin of this receptor is a man younger than 35 in good health. Sequences were obtained from naive CD8+ T cells sorted from blood. CDR3: CAWSGLLGLAGVVGTGELFF. For the CDR3, the DNA is TGTGCCTGGAGTGGACTGCTGGGACTAGCGGGAGTGGTTGGGACCGGGGAGCTGTTTTTT.